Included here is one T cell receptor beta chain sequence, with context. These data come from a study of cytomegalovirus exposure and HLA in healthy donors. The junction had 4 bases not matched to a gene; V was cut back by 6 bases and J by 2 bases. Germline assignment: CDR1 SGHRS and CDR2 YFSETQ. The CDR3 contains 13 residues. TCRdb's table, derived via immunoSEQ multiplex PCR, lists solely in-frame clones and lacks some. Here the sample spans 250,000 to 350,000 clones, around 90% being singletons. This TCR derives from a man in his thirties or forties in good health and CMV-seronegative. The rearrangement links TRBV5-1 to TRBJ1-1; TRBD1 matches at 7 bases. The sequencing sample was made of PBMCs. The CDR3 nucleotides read TGCGCCAGCATGACAGGGAGCAACACTGAAGCTTTCTTT. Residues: CASMTGSNTEAFF.